The clone carrying this T cell receptor (beta chain) has more than one count but fewer than ten. Specified time point: pre-sensitization, week 0. Treatment meaning: therapeutic diphenylcyclopropenone sensitization with weekly scalp DPC. The data are from a study of human T cells and chemical hapten exposure. For the library, individual cDNA molecules each received unique molecular identifiers. TCRdb reprocessed the RACE reads via MiXCR and lists one record per CDR3 protein. The sample contains 89,000 or so distinct CDR3 sequences, about 9% of which appear only once. Trimming took off 7 bases at V and 5 bases at J, with 21 bases between the two ends. There are 15 residues in the CDR3. The germline V gene has CDR1 MNHEY and CDR2 SVGEGT.

The material sequenced was whole blood, taken in connection with sensitization to the hapten diphenylcyclopropenone (DPC). This TCR was recovered from a man aged 35 to 55 with alopecia areata. Some clones in this sample may be carry-over from other donors' samples. This rearrangement joins TRBV6-2 or TRBV6-3 to TRBJ2-7; possibly TRBD1 for D (6 bases). CDR3 bases: TGTGCCAGCAATACCGGACAGCCTTTCATGGACGAGCAGTACTTC. It is translated as CASNTGQPFMDEQYF.